This T cell receptor (beta chain) was captured by sequencing in a study of PD-1 blockade in classical Hodgkin lymphoma. Relapses following autologous stem cell transplantation were seen in all patients, with brentuximab vedotin exposure varying. Details on this clone: Its antigen is as yet unknown.

Only in-frame clones appear in the TCRdb table, and some are missing; sequencing was by immunoSEQ multiplex PCR. The sample holds 130,000 to 150,000 clones, about four fifths seen once. Study-level findings and limits: Newly diagnosed patients had baseline TCR diversity that was reportedly lower than that of healthy donors.

There are 14 residues in the CDR3. Germline values: CDR1 ENHRY, CDR2 SYGVKD. Deletions cut 2 bases from V and 0 bases from J, with 5 bases between. This sample comprised peripheral blood mononuclear cells (PBMCs), obtained before the second cycle of nivolumab. The TCR originated in a human donor with classical Hodgkin lymphoma. J is TRBJ2-1 and V is TRBV10-3, with a possible D match to TRBD2 (5 bases). The CDR3 nucleotides read TGTGCCATCAGTGAGGGGAGCTCCTACAATGAGCAGTTCTTC. This gives the protein CAISEGSSYNEQFF.